This paragraph covers one TCR beta chain sequence. CDR1 and CDR2 from the germline V gene are MDHEN and SYDVKM. The CDR3 has 15 residues. This record belongs to a study of monozygotic twins with inflammatory bowel disease. TCRdb re-called the 5' RACE reads and catalogs CDR3 proteins one per entry, DNA excluded. The sample table sets out more than 300,000 distinct CDR3 sequences. V is TRBV28 and J is TRBJ2-3; the TRBD1 assignment by TCRdb is unverifiable without DNA. This sequence originates from a human donor with ulcerative colitis or Crohn's disease, or a healthy co-twin of an affected twin (not recorded which). Material for sequencing was blood. The CDR3 region is CASSFRGDGTDTQYF.